This TCR beta chain was identified in a study of T cell responses to AZD1222 COVID-19 vaccine. Across the study: Both about-4-week and about-12-week second-dose recipients were combined.

The germline CDR1 and CDR2 sequences are KGHSH and LQKENI. The length of the CDR3 is 13 residues. V gave up 3 bases and J gave up 4 bases, with 9 bases separating them. Notes on the study in general: Across the whole spike, CD4 TCRs peaked at regions 160-218 and 743-854. It should be noted that donors were predominantly white British and more often female, and clonal diversity was possibly underestimated. No repertoire was sampled before or during the peak T cell response, only after it.

There are a few counts of this clone. What it recognizes is unknown. Some clones are missing from TCRdb's copy, which holds only in-frame ones; the method was immunoSEQ multiplex PCR. This sample has some 150,000 clones; more than 90% occur once, and the top ten carry over 15%. The chain carries TRBV18 and TRBJ1-2; tentatively, D is TRBD1 (5 bases). This TCR came from an adult in good health. The sample consisted of peripheral blood, taken on day 0 of AZD1222 vaccination. CDR3 residues: CASSPGRSYGYTF. CDR3 in DNA: TGTGCCAGCTCACCGGGACGAAGCTATGGCTACACCTTC.